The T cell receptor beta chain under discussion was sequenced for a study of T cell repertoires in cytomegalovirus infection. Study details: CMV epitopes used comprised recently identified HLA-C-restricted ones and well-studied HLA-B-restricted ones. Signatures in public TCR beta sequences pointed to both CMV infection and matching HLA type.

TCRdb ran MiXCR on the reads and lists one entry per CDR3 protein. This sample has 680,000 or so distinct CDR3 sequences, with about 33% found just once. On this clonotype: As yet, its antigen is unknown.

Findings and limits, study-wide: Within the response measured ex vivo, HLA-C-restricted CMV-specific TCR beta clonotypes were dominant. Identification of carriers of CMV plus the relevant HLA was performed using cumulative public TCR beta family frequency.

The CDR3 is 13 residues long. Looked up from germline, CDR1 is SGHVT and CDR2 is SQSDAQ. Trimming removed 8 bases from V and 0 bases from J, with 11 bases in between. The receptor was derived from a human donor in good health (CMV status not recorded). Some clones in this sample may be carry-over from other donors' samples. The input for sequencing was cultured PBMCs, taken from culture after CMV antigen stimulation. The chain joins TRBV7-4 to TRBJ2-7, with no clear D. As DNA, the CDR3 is TGTGCCAGCGGCGCCGAGAGCTCCTACGAGCAGTACTTC. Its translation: CASGAESSYEQYF.